This T cell receptor (beta chain) emerged from a study of control samples from healthy donors and cancer patients. The V gene's germline CDR1 is SGHRS and CDR2 YFSETQ. V gave up 2 bases and J gave up 4 bases, with 13 bases separating them. The CDR3 covers 14 residues. Repertoires were generated with immunoSEQ multiplex PCR, while TCRdb's copy carries only in-frame clones and drops some. The sample holds 65,000 to 95,000 clones; 87% are singletons and the top ten take roughly 20%. The chain joins TRBV5-1 to TRBJ2-7; perhaps TRBD1 as D (5 bases). This clonotype originated in a man in his forties or fifties in good health. Sequencing used blood. CDR3 in amino acids: CASSFGQGVYEQYF. CDR3 bases: TGCGCCAGCAGCTTCGGCCAGGGTGTTTACGAGCAGTACTTC. The complete variable domain, with remaining parts taken from reference TRBV5-1 and TRBJ2-7, reads KAGVTQTPRYLIKTRGQQVTLSCSPISGHRSVSWYQQTPGQGLQFLFEYFSETQRNKGNFPGRFSGRQFSNSRSEMNVSTLELGDSALYLCASSFGQGVYEQYFGPGTRLTVT.